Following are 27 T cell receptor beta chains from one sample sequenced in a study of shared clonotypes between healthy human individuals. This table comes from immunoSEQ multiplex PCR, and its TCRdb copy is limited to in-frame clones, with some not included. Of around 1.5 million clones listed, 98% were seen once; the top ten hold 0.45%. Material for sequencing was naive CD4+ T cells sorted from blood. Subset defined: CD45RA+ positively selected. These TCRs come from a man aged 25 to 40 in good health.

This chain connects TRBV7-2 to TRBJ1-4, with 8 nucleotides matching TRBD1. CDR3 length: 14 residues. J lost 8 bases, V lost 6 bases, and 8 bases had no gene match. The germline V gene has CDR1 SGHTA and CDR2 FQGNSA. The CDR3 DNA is TGTGCCAGCAGAACCACAGGGGGTGGGGAAAAACTGTTTTTT. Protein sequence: CASRTTGGGEKLFF.

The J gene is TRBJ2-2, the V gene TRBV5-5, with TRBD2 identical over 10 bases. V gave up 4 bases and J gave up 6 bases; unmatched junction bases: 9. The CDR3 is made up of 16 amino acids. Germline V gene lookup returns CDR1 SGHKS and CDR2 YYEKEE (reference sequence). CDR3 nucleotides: TGTGCCAGCAGCCTCGGTTTAGCGGGAGGCCCCGGGGAGCTGTTTTTT. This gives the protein CASSLGLAGGPGELFF.

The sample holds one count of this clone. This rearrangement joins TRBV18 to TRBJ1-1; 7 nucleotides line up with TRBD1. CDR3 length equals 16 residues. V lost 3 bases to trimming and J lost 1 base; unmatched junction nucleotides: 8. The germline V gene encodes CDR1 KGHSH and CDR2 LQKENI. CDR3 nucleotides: TGTGCCAGCTCACCTCTTACAGGGGTTACGAACACTGAAGCTTTCTTT. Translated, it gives CASSPLTGVTNTEAFF.

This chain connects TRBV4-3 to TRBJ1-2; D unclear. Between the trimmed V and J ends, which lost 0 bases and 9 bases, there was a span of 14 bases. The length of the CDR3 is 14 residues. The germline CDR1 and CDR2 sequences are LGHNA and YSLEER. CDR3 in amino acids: CASSQDLGAVSYTF. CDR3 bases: TGCGCCAGCAGCCAAGATCTTGGCGCAGTCAGCTACACCTTC.

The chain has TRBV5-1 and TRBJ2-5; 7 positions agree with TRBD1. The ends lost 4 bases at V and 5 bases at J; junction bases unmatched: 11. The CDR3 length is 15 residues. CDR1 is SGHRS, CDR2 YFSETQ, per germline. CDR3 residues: CASSLGQVQVETQYF. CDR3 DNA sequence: TGCGCCAGCAGCCTAGGACAGGTCCAAGTGGAGACCCAGTACTTC.

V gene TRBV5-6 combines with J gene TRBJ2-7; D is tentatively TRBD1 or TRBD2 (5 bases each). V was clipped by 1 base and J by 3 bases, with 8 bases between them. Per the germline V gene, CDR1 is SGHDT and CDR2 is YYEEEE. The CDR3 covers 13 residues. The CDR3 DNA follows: TGTGCCAGCAGCTTGCGGGACGGCTACGAGCAGTACTTC. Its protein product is CASSLRDGYEQYF.

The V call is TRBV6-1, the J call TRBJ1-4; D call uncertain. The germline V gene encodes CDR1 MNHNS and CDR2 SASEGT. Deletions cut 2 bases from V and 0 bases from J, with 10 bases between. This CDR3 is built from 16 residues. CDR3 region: CASSESSGTTNEKLFF. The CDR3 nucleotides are TGTGCCAGCAGTGAAAGTTCTGGTACAACTAATGAAAAACTGTTTTTT.

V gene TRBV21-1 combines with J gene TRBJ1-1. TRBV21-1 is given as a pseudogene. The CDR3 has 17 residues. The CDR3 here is CASSSPGGRTPNTEAFF. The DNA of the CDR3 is TGTGCCAGCAGCAGCCCAGGAGGTCGAACCCCGAACACTGAAGCTTTCTTT.

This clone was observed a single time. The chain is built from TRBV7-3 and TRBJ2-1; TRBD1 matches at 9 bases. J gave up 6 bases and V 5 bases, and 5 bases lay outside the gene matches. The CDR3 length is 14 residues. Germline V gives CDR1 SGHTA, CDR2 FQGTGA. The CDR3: CASSPGQGSNEQFF. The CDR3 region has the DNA TGTGCCAGCAGCCCAGGACAGGGGAGCAATGAGCAGTTCTTC.

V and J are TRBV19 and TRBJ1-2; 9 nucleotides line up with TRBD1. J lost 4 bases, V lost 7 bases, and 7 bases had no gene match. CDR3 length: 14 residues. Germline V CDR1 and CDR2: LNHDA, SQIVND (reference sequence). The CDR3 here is CASTPDRGGYGYTF. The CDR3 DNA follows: TGTGCCAGTACCCCGGACAGGGGTGGCTATGGCTACACCTTC.

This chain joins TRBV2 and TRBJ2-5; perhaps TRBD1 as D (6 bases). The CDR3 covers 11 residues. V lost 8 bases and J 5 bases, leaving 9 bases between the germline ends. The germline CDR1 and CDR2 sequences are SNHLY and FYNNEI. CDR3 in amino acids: CASDRSETQYF. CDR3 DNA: TGTGCCAGCGACAGGTCGGAGACCCAGTACTTC.

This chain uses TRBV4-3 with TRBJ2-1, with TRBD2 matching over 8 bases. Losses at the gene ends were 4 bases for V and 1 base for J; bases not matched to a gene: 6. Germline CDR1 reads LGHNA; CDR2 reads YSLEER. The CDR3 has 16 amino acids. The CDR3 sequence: CASSRTGGGSYNEQFF. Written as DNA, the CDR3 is TGCGCCAGCAGCCGCACGGGAGGGGGGTCCTACAATGAGCAGTTCTTC.

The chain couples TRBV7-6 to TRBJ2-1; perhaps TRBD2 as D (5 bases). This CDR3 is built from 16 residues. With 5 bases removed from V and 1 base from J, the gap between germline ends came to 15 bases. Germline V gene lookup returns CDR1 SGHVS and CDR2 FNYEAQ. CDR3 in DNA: TGTGCCAGCAGCGACCCGATGCAGCGGTCCTACAATGAGCAGTTCTTC. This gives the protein CASSDPMQRSYNEQFF.

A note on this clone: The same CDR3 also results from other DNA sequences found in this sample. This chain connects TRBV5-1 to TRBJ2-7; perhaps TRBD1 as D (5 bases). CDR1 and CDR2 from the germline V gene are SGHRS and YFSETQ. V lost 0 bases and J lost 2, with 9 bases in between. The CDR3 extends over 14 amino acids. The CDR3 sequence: CASSLARGTYEQYF. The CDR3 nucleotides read TGCGCCAGCAGCTTGGCAAGGGGTACCTACGAGCAGTACTTC.

The DNA of the CDR3 is TGTGCCAGCAGCTTAGCGTACGGGGAGCTGTTTTTT. This codes for CASSLAYGELFF. V and J are TRBV6-6 and TRBJ2-2, with a tentative D call TRBD2 (5 bases). The CDR3 is made up of 12 amino acids. V lost 6 bases to trimming and J lost 7 bases, with 9 bases between them. From germline, CDR1 is MNHNY and CDR2 SVGAGI (reference sequence).

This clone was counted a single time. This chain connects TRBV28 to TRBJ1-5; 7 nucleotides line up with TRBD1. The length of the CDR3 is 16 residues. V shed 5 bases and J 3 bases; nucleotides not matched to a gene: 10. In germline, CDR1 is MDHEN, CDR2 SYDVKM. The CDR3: CASSRRRGLLNQPQHF. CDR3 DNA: TGTGCCAGCAGTCGCCGCAGGGGGTTACTCAATCAGCCCCAGCATTTT.

CDR3 in DNA: TGTGCCAGCAGTCCAGCTTTGATGGGACTAGCGGGAGCCGGGGAGCTGTTTTTT. Translating gives CASSPALMGLAGAGELFF. The V call is TRBV27, the J call TRBJ2-2; 14 nucleotides agree with TRBD2. The trim removed 5 bases at V and 6 bases at J, leaving 11 bases unmatched. The V gene's germline CDR1 is MNHEY and CDR2 SMNVEV (reference sequence). The CDR3 is 18 amino acids.

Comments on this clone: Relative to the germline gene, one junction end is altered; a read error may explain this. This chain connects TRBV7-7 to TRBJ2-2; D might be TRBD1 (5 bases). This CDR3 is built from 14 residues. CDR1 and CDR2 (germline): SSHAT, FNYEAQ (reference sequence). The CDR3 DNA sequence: TGTGCTAGCAGCTTAACCAGGGCGATCGGGGAGCTGTTTTTT. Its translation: CASSLTRAIGELFF. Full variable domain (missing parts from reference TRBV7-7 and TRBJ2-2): GAGVSQSPRYKVTKRGQDVTLRCDPISSHATLYWYQQALGQGPEFLTYFNYEAQPDKSGLPSDRFSAERPEGSISTLTIQRTEQRDSAMYRCASSLTRAIGELFFGEGSRLTVL.

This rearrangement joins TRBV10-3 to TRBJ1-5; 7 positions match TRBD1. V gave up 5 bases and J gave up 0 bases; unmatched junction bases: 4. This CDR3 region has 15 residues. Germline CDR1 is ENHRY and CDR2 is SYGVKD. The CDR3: CAISPTGNSNQPQHF. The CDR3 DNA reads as TGTGCCATCAGTCCGACAGGGAATAGCAATCAGCCCCAGCATTTT.

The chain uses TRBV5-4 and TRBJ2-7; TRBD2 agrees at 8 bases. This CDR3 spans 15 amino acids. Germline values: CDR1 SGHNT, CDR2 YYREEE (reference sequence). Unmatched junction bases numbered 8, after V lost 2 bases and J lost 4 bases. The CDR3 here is CASSLATSGGYEQYF. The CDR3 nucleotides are TGTGCCAGCAGCTTAGCCACTAGCGGAGGTTACGAGCAGTACTTC.

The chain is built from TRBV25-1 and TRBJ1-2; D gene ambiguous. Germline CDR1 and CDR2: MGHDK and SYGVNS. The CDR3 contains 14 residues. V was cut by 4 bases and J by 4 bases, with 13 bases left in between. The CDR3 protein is CASSVSRGSYGYTF. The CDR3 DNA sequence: TGTGCCAGCAGTGTGAGCAGAGGATCCTATGGCTACACCTTC.

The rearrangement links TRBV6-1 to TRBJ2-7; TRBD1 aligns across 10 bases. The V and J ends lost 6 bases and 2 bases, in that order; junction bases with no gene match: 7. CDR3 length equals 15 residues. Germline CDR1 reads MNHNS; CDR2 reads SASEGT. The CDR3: CASRPRQGATYEQYF. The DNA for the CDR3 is TGTGCCAGCAGGCCAAGACAGGGGGCAACCTACGAGCAGTACTTC.

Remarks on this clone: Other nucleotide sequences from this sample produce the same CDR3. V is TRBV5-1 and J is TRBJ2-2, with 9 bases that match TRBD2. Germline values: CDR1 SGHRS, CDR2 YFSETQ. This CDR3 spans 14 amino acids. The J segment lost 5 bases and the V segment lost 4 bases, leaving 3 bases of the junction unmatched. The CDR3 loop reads CASSLSGSTGELFF. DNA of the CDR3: TGCGCCAGCAGCCTTAGCGGGAGTACCGGGGAGCTGTTTTTT.

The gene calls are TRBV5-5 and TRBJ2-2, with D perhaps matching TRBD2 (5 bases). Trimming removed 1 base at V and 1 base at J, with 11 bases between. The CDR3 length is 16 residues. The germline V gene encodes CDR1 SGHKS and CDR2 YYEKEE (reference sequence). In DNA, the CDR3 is TGTGCCAGCAGCTTGACGGGAAGTTTGAACACCGGGGAGCTGTTTTTT. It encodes CASSLTGSLNTGELFF.

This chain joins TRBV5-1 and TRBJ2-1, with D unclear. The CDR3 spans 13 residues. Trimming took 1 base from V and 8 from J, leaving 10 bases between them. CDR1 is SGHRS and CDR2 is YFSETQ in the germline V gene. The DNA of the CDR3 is TGCGCCAGCAGCTTGAATAGGGATTATGAGCAGTTCTTC. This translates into CASSLNRDYEQFF.

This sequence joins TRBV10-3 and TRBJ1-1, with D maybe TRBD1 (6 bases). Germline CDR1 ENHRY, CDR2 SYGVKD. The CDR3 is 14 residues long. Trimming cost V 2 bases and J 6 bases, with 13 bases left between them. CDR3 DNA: TGTGCCATCAGTGAGGCGGTACAGGGACCTGAAGCTTTCTTT. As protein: CAISEAVQGPEAFF.

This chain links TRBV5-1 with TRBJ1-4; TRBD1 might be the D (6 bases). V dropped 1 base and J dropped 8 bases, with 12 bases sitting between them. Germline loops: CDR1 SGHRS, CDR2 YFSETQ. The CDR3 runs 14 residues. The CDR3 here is CASSLYGQGEKLFF. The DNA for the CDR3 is TGCGCCAGCAGCTTGTACGGCCAGGGGGAAAAACTGTTTTTT.